A selection of T cell receptor beta chains follows, all from one sample in a study of blood T cell repertoires in COVID-19. This table comes from immunoSEQ multiplex PCR, and its TCRdb copy is limited to in-frame clones, with some not included. The table has about 490,000 clones, over 75% seen once; the top ten hold approximately 3.4%. Sequencing used peripheral blood. The source of these receptors is a human donor in a cohort sampled during active COVID-19. The CDR3 runs from the conserved cysteine through the conserved F or W. Clone size is given for some rows only: seen once, a few or many times, or a class if the clone is expanded.

clone_size j_call v_call cdr3_aa
- TRBJ1-2 TRBV14 CASSQGEERHYGYTF
- TRBJ2-2 TRBV19 CASSMRGARNTGELFF
- TRBJ2-5 TRBV28 CASSLGAVQETQYF
- TRBJ2-3 TRBV5-1 CASSLYRQGDTQYF
- TRBJ1-1 TRBV19 CASSMQRFSNTEAFF
- TRBJ1-3 TRBV30 CAWRVNFGTAFSGNTIYF
- TRBJ1-5 TRBV19 CASTKNTGDNSNQPQHF
- TRBJ2-3 TRBV7-2 CASRRSGTTDTQYF
- TRBJ1-5 TRBV20-1 CSASTGRRASNGQPQHF
- TRBJ1-1 TRBV25-1 CASSPLTGATEAFF
- TRBJ2-5 TRBV15 CATSRTPVETQYF
- TRBJ2-5 TRBV15 CATSSTAGETQYF
- TRBJ1-1 TRBV19 CASLDRVGTEAFF
- TRBJ1-5 TRBV27 CASSPIGGQGAVQPQHF
- TRBJ1-1 TRBV19 CASSSKGARTEAFF
- TRBJ2-1 TRBV7-8 CASSLGYGLAGRGQLNEQFF
- TRBJ2-7 TRBV30 CAWSPQWGKGEQYF
- TRBJ1-6 TRBV6-6 CASSYRTGGGTPLHF
- TRBJ2-2 TRBV24-1 CATRRDWGSGELFF
- TRBJ1-1 TRBV5-6 CASSLARTLLTEAFF
- TRBJ1-2 TRBV28 CAVPQRDRGRNGYTF
- TRBJ2-1 TRBV7-3 CASSPIAGGSSYNEQFF
once TRBJ2-7 TRBV6-6 CASSPYSGNRASSYEQYF
few TRBJ2-3 TRBV6-5 CASSRSNTDTQYF
- TRBJ2-3 TRBV27 CASRKQGVDTDTQYF
once TRBJ1-1 TRBV29-1 CSSPGTGNTEAFF
- TRBJ1-2 TRBV7-8 CASSPGQANYGYTF
- TRBJ2-5 TRBV11-2 CASSLPGGRETQYF
- TRBJ1-5 TRBV30 CAWRTGGNQPQHF
- TRBJ1-3 TRBV3-1/TRBV3-2 CASSLARGLHSGNTIYF
once TRBJ1-6 TRBV2 CASRGDRERISPLHF
- TRBJ2-7 TRBV4-1 CASSQARLSSYEQYF
- TRBJ1-1 TRBV10-3 CAIRLDRANTEAFF
- TRBJ2-2 TRBV6-5 CASSYSNSYTGELFF
- TRBJ1-2 TRBV7-3 CASRQTGGAGYGYTF
once TRBJ1-4 TRBV28 CASREGAANEKLFF
- TRBJ1-1 TRBV7-2 CASSFDRGTEAFF
- TRBJ1-2 TRBV19 CASSIYRDRTRSNYGYTF
- TRBJ1-1 TRBV5-6 CASSSGRTEAFF
- TRBJ2-1 TRBV6-5 CASRRGRDNEQFF
few TRBJ1-2 TRBV19 CASSATGGEGGYTF
- TRBJ2-7 TRBV19 CASSSGSVPEYEQYF
- TRBJ1-1 TRBV6-5 CASSLGWGVTEAFF
- TRBJ2-1 TRBV7-2 CASSLAGGGHSYNEQFF
- TRBJ1-1 TRBV5-4 CASSPARYGSEAFF
- TRBJ2-5 TRBV5-1 CASSSGTELETQYF
- TRBJ1-1 TRBV7-2 CASSSQGAGNTEAFF
- TRBJ1-5 TRBV15 CATSRASLDQPQHF